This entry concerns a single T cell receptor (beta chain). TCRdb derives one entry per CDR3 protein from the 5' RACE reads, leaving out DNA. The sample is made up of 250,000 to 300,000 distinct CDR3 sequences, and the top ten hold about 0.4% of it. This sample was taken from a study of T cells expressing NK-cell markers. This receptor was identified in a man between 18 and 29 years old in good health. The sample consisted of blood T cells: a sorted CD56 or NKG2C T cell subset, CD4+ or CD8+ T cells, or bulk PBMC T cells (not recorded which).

CDR3 loop: CASSLGVRQGNTIYF. This chain uses TRBV12-3 or TRBV12-4 with TRBJ1-3. There are 15 residues in the CDR3.